One sample yielded the 5 T cell receptor beta chains listed below, sequenced in a study of Graves' ophthalmopathy and Graves' hyperthyroidism. CDR3 regions of TCR beta were amplified from RNA transcripts. HTBI primers served in a first-round RT-PCR, which a second-round multiplex PCR followed. From the multiplex PCR reads, TCRdb called clonotypes with MiXCR, one entry per CDR3 protein. Of roughly 600,000 distinct CDR3 sequences listed, under 45% are singletons. Source material: peripheral blood or thyroid tissue (not recorded which). The origin of the receptors is an adult man with Graves' hyperthyroidism.

This clonotype was observed many times. The rearrangement links TRBV19 to TRBJ2-7, with 8 bases lining up with TRBD2. The CDR3 is 14 residues long. Losses at the gene ends were 7 bases for V and 4 bases for J; bases not matched to a gene: 9. The V gene's germline CDR1 is LNHDA and CDR2 SQIVND (reference sequence). The CDR3 is CASTKGTSPYEQYF. As DNA, the CDR3 is TGTGCCAGTACCAAAGGGACTAGTCCATACGAGCAGTACTTC. The full variable domain, with the rest looked up from reference TRBV19 and TRBJ2-7, is DGGITQSPKYLFRKEGQNVTLSCEQNLNHDAMYWYRQDPGQGLRLIYYSQIVNDFQKGDIAEGYSVSREKKESFPLTVTSAQKNPTAFYLCASTKGTSPYEQYFGPGTRLTVT.

This clonotype has at least ten counts. The rearrangement links TRBV6-2 or TRBV6-3 to TRBJ2-5, with TRBD1 as a possible D gene (6 bases). The CDR3 loop spans 13 amino acids. CDR1 MNHEY and CDR2 SVGEGT come from the germline V gene. The ends were cut back, 7 bases at V and 4 bases at J, with 13 bases in the middle. CDR3 residues: CASNDRWAETQYF. The CDR3 nucleotides read TGTGCCAGCAACGACAGGTGGGCAGAGACCCAGTACTTC.

Notes on this clonotype: A read error may be the cause here, since a much bigger clone is one base away. Since the CDR3 does not end with the conserved phenylalanine or tryptophan, this likely comes from a read error. The chain combines TRBV9 with TRBJ2-5, with 8 bases matching TRBD2. Germline CDR1 is SGDLS and CDR2 is YYNGEE. V gave up 4 bases and J gave up 2 bases; unmatched junction bases: 19. The CDR3 consists of 19 residues. CDR3 DNA sequence: TGTGCCAGCAGCCAAGGATTGACGAGCGGGAGTCCAACGCAAGAGACCCAGTACCTC. Protein: CASSQGLTSGSPTQETQYL.

The gene calls are TRBV2 and TRBJ2-7; weak D call: TRBD1 (6 bases). The germline V gene has CDR1 SNHLY and CDR2 FYNNEI. The CDR3 has 15 amino acids. This CDR3 reads CARPRTDVLAYEQYF. The CDR3 nucleotides are TGTGCTAGACCCCGGACAGACGTGCTTGCCTACGAGCAGTACTTC.

In this sample, this clonotype turned up many times. V gene TRBV20-1 combines with J gene TRBJ1-5; 7 positions agree with TRBD1. After removal of 1 base from V and 0 bases from J, the junction contained 12 bases not matched to a gene. The CDR3 totals 18 residues. The germline V gene encodes CDR1 DFQATT and CDR2 SNEGSKA (reference sequence). The DNA for the CDR3 is TGCAGTGCTAGAGGTGACAGGGTAAGGTTGAATAGCAATCAGCCCCAGCATTTT. It yields the protein CSARGDRVRLNSNQPQHF.